This TCR beta chain was sequenced for a study of T cells in Graves' hyperthyroidism and ophthalmopathy. Regions amplified from RNA transcripts were the TCR beta CDR3 regions. The TCR CDR3 was amplified in a first-round RT-PCR using the HTBI primer set. TCRdb re-derived calls from the multiplex PCR reads in MiXCR, one entry per CDR3 protein. The repertoire holds some 770,000 distinct CDR3 sequences, with roughly 15% as singletons. Germline CDR1 reads LGHNA; CDR2 reads YNFKEQ. The CDR3 totals 17 residues. V shed 0 bases, J shed 7 bases, and the junction held 9 bases outside the gene matches. Each diagnosis drew on symptoms, thyroxine, TRAb, thyroid ultrasound and orbital computed tomography findings.

Source material: blood. The chain employs TRBV4-2 and TRBJ1-4, with 9 nucleotides matching TRBD1. This receptor was taken from a man younger than 35 with Graves' hyperthyroidism. The chain's CDR3 is CASSQEEPGQGSEKLFF. The CDR3 DNA is TGTGCCAGCAGCCAAGAGGAGCCGGGACAGGGAAGTGAAAAACTGTTTTTT.